Listed below are T cell receptor beta chains from one sample, sequenced in a study of blood T cell repertoires in COVID-19. Some clones are missing from TCRdb's copy, which holds only in-frame ones; the method was immunoSEQ multiplex PCR. The table lists some 180,000 clones, 65% to 90% of them singletons. Sequences were obtained from peripheral blood. Receptor source: a human donor in a cohort sampled during active COVID-19. CDR3s include the opening cysteine and the closing phenylalanine or tryptophan. The order of the fields is D gene, V gene, clone size, J gene, CDR3 protein, CDR3 DNA. A D gene is named only where the DNA matches it firmly. Size is omitted from some rows. Given values are once, few, many or a class for expanded clones.

>-|TRBV7-2|-|TRBJ2-5
CASSKDRKETQYF
TGTGCCAGCAGCAAGGACAGAAAAGAGACCCAGTACTTC
>TRBD1|TRBV24-1|few|TRBJ2-7
CATSVDRGIRRYEQYF
TGTGCCACCAGTGTCGACAGGGGGATTCGTCGCTACGAGCAGTACTTC
>TRBD1|TRBV28|-|TRBJ2-3
CASSSPGQGGTDTQYF
TGTGCCAGCAGTTCCCCCGGACAGGGGGGCACAGATACGCAGTATTTT
>-|TRBV27|-|TRBJ2-3
CASSLRVTLHTQYF
TGTGCCAGCAGTTTGAGGGTAACGCTGCATACGCAGTATTTT
>-|TRBV2|few|TRBJ1-5
CASRREGQPQHF
TGTGCCAGCCGGAGGGAGGGACAGCCCCAGCATTTT
>TRBD1|TRBV19|-|TRBJ2-7
CASSPGQGFYEQYF
TGTGCCAGTAGCCCCGGACAGGGGTTCTACGAGCAGTACTTC
>TRBD2|TRBV7-2|-|TRBJ2-1
CASSPIAGGGNEQFF
TGTGCCAGCAGCCCCATAGCGGGGGGGGGCAATGAGCAGTTCTTC
>-|TRBV7-9|-|TRBJ2-7
CASSLAGGRENEQYF
TGTGCCAGCAGCTTAGCGGGTGGGAGAGAGAACGAGCAGTACTTC
>-|TRBV5-6|-|TRBJ1-2
CASSLRGSYGYTF
TGTGCCAGCAGTCTCAGGGGCTCCTATGGCTACACCTTC
>TRBD2|TRBV2|-|TRBJ2-4
CASSSLAGGGYIQYF
TGTGCCAGCAGTAGCCTAGCGGGAGGAGGTTACATTCAGTACTTC
>-|TRBV5-1|-|TRBJ2-7
CASSLGSNSYEQYF
TGCGCCAGCAGCTTGGGGAGTAACTCCTACGAGCAGTACTTC
>TRBD2|TRBV5-6|-|TRBJ2-5
CASSLSGRQETQYF
TGTGCCAGCAGCCTTAGCGGGAGGCAAGAGACCCAGTACTTC
>-|TRBV4-2|-|TRBJ1-1
CASSQDHVAGPEAFF
TGTGCCAGCAGCCAAGATCATGTGGCAGGGCCCGAAGCTTTCTTT
>-|TRBV7-6|-|TRBJ1-3
CASSLTSSGNTIYF
TGTGCCAGCAGCTTAACGAGCTCTGGAAACACCATATATTTT
>-|TRBV5-5|-|TRBJ1-2
CASSYRTYGYTF
TGTGCCAGCAGCTACAGGACCTATGGCTACACCTTC
>-|TRBV6-5|-|TRBJ2-2
CASRLSGATGELFF
TGTGCCAGCAGGCTCTCCGGAGCCACCGGGGAGCTGTTTTTT
>-|TRBV2|-|TRBJ2-7
CASSTGRVAYEQYF
TGTGCCAGCAGTACAGGGAGAGTCGCCTACGAGCAGTACTTC
>-|TRBV6-5|-|TRBJ2-7
CASNRERGGREQYF
TGTGCCAGCAACCGAGAGAGGGGAGGAAGGGAGCAGTACTTC
>TRBD2|TRBV10-1|-|TRBJ2-1
CASSVAGGYNEQFF
TGCGCCAGCAGTGTTGCGGGAGGCTACAATGAGCAGTTCTTC
>TRBD2|TRBV6-5|-|TRBJ2-1
CASSKLAGSYNEQFF
TGTGCCAGCAGTAAACTAGCGGGAAGCTACAATGAGCAGTTCTTC
>-|TRBV4-1|-|TRBJ2-1
CASSLGSSSYNEQFF
TGCGCCAGCAGCCTCGGGTCTAGCTCCTACAATGAGCAGTTCTTC
>TRBD1|TRBV28|-|TRBJ1-3
CASSADRGFGNTIYF
TGTGCCAGCAGTGCCGACAGGGGGTTCGGAAACACCATATATTTT
>TRBD1|TRBV5-1|-|TRBJ2-7
CASSETGGNYEQYF
TGCGCCAGCAGCGAGACAGGGGGGAACTACGAGCAGTACTTC
>TRBD1|TRBV3-1/TRBV3-2|-|TRBJ2-5
CASSPWTGREETQYF
TGTGCCAGCAGCCCCTGGACAGGGCGGGAAGAGACCCAGTACTTC